This T cell receptor (beta chain) stems from a study of tumor-infiltrating lymphocytes in primary liver carcinoma. About the study: The number of productive TCRbeta reads per sample ranged from roughly 3.5 to 7.13 million and was similar across tissue types. Findings and limits, study-wide: Tumors reached a significantly greater top-250-clone fraction than blood did (p = 0.039). Tumor region pairs shared more overlap than did tumor-adjacent and tumor-blood pairs.

Co-extraction of RNA and DNA was performed on about 20-33 mg of unsorted bulk tissue. For each tumor, five separate regions were sampled. Total RNA amounting to roughly 0.5 ug was the source from which TCR beta cDNA was made with a constant-region primer. Sequencing libraries for TCR beta derived from three nested multiplex PCR rounds that used slightly modified ARM-PCR. TRBV1-TRBV30 forward primers and a C-beta reverse primer were used in the first two PCR rounds, which each ran for about 9 cycles. Each CDR3 protein gets one entry after TCRdb re-called the multiplex PCR reads with MiXCR. The data show 150,000 to 200,000 distinct CDR3 sequences, roughly 80% seen once. This clonotype was observed at least ten times. Antigen unknown. Trimming left V 0 bases short and J 5 bases short, with 16 bases between. Germline V lookup: CDR1 SQVTM, CDR2 ANQGSEA. The CDR3 has 15 amino acids.

The chain joins TRBV29-1 to TRBJ2-5; TRBD1 is a possible D gene (7 bases). This TCR derives from a man aged 35 to 55 with primary liver carcinoma and hepatitis B virus infection. The sequenced sample consisted of tumor tissue from primary liver carcinoma. DNA for the CDR3: TGCAGCGTTGAAGATACGACAGGGAGGTCGGAGACCCAGTACTTC. It is translated as CSVEDTTGRSETQYF.